Below are 21 T cell receptor beta chains sequenced from a single sample in a study of T and B cells in COVID-19 patients. From blood, about 250-500 ng of genomic DNA served as TRB template. TRB rearrangements were amplified by multiplex PCR with BIOMED2 TRB-A/B primers. MiXCR, applied by TCRdb to the multiplex PCR reads, yields one record per CDR3 protein. Among 22,000 or so distinct CDR3 sequences listed, 25% to 30% were seen once. Source material: blood. These receptors came from a human donor who had recovered from COVID-19.

The DNA for the CDR3 is TGTGCCAGCAGCTTTTTCAGGAACACTGAAGCTTTCTTT. Translating it yields CASSFFRNTEAFF. This chain links TRBV5-5 with TRBJ1-1; D not resolved. The CDR3 length is 13 residues. V lost 2 bases and J 1 base, leaving 6 bases between the germline ends. CDR1 and CDR2 from the germline V gene are SGHKS and YYEKEE (reference sequence).

This clonotype was observed a single time. The V call is TRBV19, the J call TRBJ1-2, with 10 bases identical to TRBD1. Trimming at V came to 3 bases and at J to 7 bases, leaving 8 bases not matched to a gene. The CDR3 is 15 residues long. The germline CDR1 and CDR2 sequences are LNHDA and SQIVND (reference sequence). CDR3 nucleotide sequence: TGTGCCAGTAGTATGGCGGGACAGGGGTCCGGTGGCTACACCTTC. Encoded protein: CASSMAGQGSGGYTF.

The V gene is TRBV12-3 or TRBV12-4, the J gene TRBJ2-7; 9 positions agree with TRBD2. Trimming cost V 6 bases and J 7 bases; bases outside gene matches: 10. This CDR3 spans 14 amino acids. The CDR3 protein is CASRRLAEAREQYF. CDR3 in DNA: TGTGCCAGCAGACGACTAGCGGAGGCTCGAGAGCAGTACTTC.

V usage is TRBV10-1 and J usage is TRBJ2-2, with unresolved D. Per germline, CDR1 WNHNN and CDR2 SYGVQD (reference sequence). With 4 bases removed from V and 7 bases from J, the gap between germline ends came to 10 bases. The CDR3 totals 13 residues. CDR3 DNA: TGCGCCAGCAGTGGGGCCCTGGACGGGGAGCTGTTTTTT. It codes for CASSGALDGELFF.

V gene TRBV12-3 or TRBV12-4 combines with J gene TRBJ1-2, with 7 bases identical to TRBD1. The CDR3 runs to 12 residues. V lost 4 bases to trimming and J lost 8 bases; unmatched junction nucleotides: 4. The CDR3: CASSSGTDGYTF. The CDR3 nucleotides read TGTGCCAGCAGTTCCGGGACAGACGGCTACACCTTC.

This clonotype was counted between two and nine times. The J gene is TRBJ1-3, the V gene TRBV18; D gene ambiguous. Germline-derived CDR1 and CDR2 are KGHSH and LQKENI. This CDR3 has 15 residues. Trimming left V 3 bases short and J 3 bases short, with 12 bases between. In DNA form, the CDR3 reads TGTGCCAGCTCACCTGTCCTAGAAGGTGGAAACACCATATATTTT. Residues: CASSPVLEGGNTIYF.

This rearrangement joins TRBV7-9 to TRBJ2-5; 9 bases are a match to TRBD1. V shed 3 bases and J 5 bases; nucleotides not matched to a gene: 7. Germline V gives CDR1 SEHNR, CDR2 FQNEAQ (reference sequence). The CDR3 runs 15 residues. CDR3 sequence (DNA): TGTGCCAGCAGCTTGACGGGACAGGGCATCGAGACCCAGTACTTC. This gives the protein CASSLTGQGIETQYF.

Only a few counts were recorded for this clonotype. This sequence joins TRBV6-5 and TRBJ1-6; TRBD1 matches at 7 bases. V dropped 3 bases and J dropped 15; count of bases not matched to a gene: 8. Germline CDR1 MNHEY, CDR2 SVGAGI. This CDR3 is 13 amino acids long. In DNA, the CDR3 is TGTGCCAGCAGTTATGATCCGGGACAGCTCCTCCACTTT. Translating gives CASSYDPGQLLHF.

The chain employs TRBV6-4 and TRBJ1-1; D may be TRBD1 (6 bases). The CDR3 is 14 residues long. V was pared by 6 bases and J by 1 base, with 12 bases between. Germline CDR1 is MRHNA and CDR2 is SNTAGT. The CDR3: CASRVEGGNTEAFF. CDR3 sequence (DNA): TGTGCCAGCAGGGTCGAAGGGGGGAACACTGAAGCTTTCTTT.

The chain combines TRBV27 with TRBJ1-1; D is uncertain. This CDR3 is built from 16 residues. From germline, CDR1 is MNHEY and CDR2 SMNVEV (reference sequence). V lost 4 bases to trimming and J lost 4 bases, with 19 bases between them. The DNA for the CDR3 is TGTGCCAGCAGTTCTGGACTTGGATGGGAAAGCACTGAAGCTTTCTTT. Protein sequence: CASSSGLGWESTEAFF.

This clonotype rates as medium-sized. This rearrangement joins TRBV29-1 to TRBJ2-7; D may be TRBD1 (7 bases). The germline CDR1 and CDR2 sequences are SQVTM and ANQGSEA. V lost 6 bases to trimming and J lost 3 bases, with 21 bases between them. This CDR3 spans 15 amino acids. The CDR3 is CSVRGEQGSGYEQYF. The DNA for the CDR3 is TGCAGCGTCAGGGGGGAGCAGGGATCGGGCTACGAGCAGTACTTC.

CDR3 residues: CAPRQASGANEQFF. DNA for the CDR3: TGTGCCCCCAGGCAGGCTAGCGGAGCCAATGAGCAGTTCTTC. V and J are TRBV19 and TRBJ2-1, with 7 bases identical to TRBD2. Germline CDR1 is LNHDA and CDR2 is SQIVND (reference sequence). The CDR3 is made up of 14 amino acids. J gave up 6 bases and V 11 bases, and 13 bases lay outside the gene matches.

This chain uses TRBV7-9 with TRBJ2-1, with 11 bases that match TRBD1. J lost 9 bases, V lost 5 bases, and 12 bases had no gene match. Germline CDR1 is SEHNR and CDR2 is FQNEAQ (reference sequence). This CDR3 is 16 amino acids long. The DNA of the CDR3 is TGTGCCAGCAGCAGCAGGACAGGGGGCCCTAATAGTGAGCAGTTCTTC. As protein: CASSSRTGGPNSEQFF.

The chain employs TRBV20-1 and TRBJ2-7, with D possibly being TRBD2 (6 bases). V was cut by 4 bases and J by 7 bases, with 17 bases left in between. This CDR3 comprises 13 residues. Germline V gives CDR1 DFQATT, CDR2 SNEGSKA (reference sequence). The CDR3: CSATGLPQGEQYF. The CDR3 DNA reads as TGCAGTGCTACCGGACTACCCCAGGGTGAGCAGTACTTC.

This clonotype is labeled medium-sized (0.01 to 0.1%). The chain uses TRBV6-5 and TRBJ2-7; maybe TRBD2 (6 bases). The CDR3 is 14 amino acids. CDR1 and CDR2 (germline): MNHEY, SVGAGI. V was cut by 0 bases and J by 3 bases, with 9 bases left in between. The CDR3 bases are TGTGCCAGCAGTTACTCGGCGGGAAACTACGAGCAGTACTTC. It is translated as CASSYSAGNYEQYF.

This chain joins TRBV20-1 and TRBJ2-7, with TRBD2 as a possible D gene (5 bases). The germline CDR1 and CDR2 sequences are DFQATT and SNEGSKA (reference sequence). The CDR3 covers 14 residues. Trimming removed 5 bases from V and 1 base from J, with 15 bases in between. CDR3 bases: TGCAGTGCTGTCCCCCCCAGCGGTTCCTACGAGCAGTACTTC. Amino acid sequence: CSAVPPSGSYEQYF.

The V and J genes are TRBV7-9 and TRBJ2-7, with D maybe TRBD1 (6 bases). Germline V CDR1 and CDR2: SEHNR, FQNEAQ (reference sequence). The CDR3 consists of 13 residues. The ends were cut back, 2 bases at V and 3 bases at J, with 8 bases in the middle. The CDR3 here is CASSLLQGYEQYF. The DNA of the CDR3 is TGTGCCAGCAGCTTACTACAGGGCTACGAGCAGTACTTC.

This clonotype occurred many times. This chain joins TRBV30 and TRBJ2-3; 10 bases are shared with TRBD2. The ends lost 0 bases at V and 4 bases at J; junction bases unmatched: 4. The germline CDR1 and CDR2 sequences are GTSNPN and SVGIG (reference sequence). This CDR3 region has 15 residues. The CDR3 DNA sequence: TGTGCCTGGAGTGTAAGCGGGGGGGCCGCAGATACGCAGTATTTT. Amino acid sequence: CAWSVSGGAADTQYF.

V and J are TRBV10-3 and TRBJ2-3, with 8 bases that match TRBD1. The CDR3 totals 16 residues. V gave up 3 bases and J gave up 4 bases; unmatched junction bases: 9. Germline V gives CDR1 ENHRY, CDR2 SYGVKD. Here the CDR3 DNA reads TGTGCCATCAGTGACCTGGACAGGGCCGGGCCAGATACGCAGTATTTT. Amino acid sequence: CAISDLDRAGPDTQYF.

In this sample, this clonotype is medium-sized. The chain employs TRBV19 and TRBJ2-1; a possible D gene is TRBD2 (7 bases). Trimming left V 7 bases short and J 7 bases short, with 14 bases between. The CDR3 consists of 13 residues. CDR1 is LNHDA, CDR2 SQIVND, per germline (reference sequence). CDR3 loop: CASTGLGGNEQFF. Written as DNA, the CDR3 is TGTGCCAGTACCGGACTAGGGGGAAATGAGCAGTTCTTC.

The chain is built from TRBV10-1 and TRBJ2-3; a possible D gene is TRBD2 (6 bases). V was shortened by 8 bases and J by 4 bases, with 16 bases between the two germline ends. Germline loops: CDR1 WNHNN, CDR2 SYGVQD (reference sequence). CDR3 length: 14 residues. CDR3 in DNA: TGCGCCAGCTCGACCAGAGGAGGGCCAGATACGCAGTATTTT. Its protein is CASSTRGGPDTQYF.